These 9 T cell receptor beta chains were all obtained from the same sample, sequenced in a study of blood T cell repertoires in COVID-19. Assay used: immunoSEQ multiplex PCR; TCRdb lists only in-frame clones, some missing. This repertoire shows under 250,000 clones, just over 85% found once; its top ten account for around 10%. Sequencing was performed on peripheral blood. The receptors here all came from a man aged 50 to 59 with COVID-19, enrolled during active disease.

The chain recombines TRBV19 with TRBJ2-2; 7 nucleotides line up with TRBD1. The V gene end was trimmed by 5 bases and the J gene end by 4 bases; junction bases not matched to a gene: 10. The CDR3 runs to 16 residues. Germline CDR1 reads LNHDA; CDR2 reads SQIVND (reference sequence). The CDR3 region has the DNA TGTGCCAGTAGTGTCCGGGACAGACCAACCACCGGGGAGCTGTTTTTT. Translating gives CASSVRDRPTTGELFF. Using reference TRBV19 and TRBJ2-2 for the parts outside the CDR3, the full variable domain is DGGITQSPKYLFRKEGQNVTLSCEQNLNHDAMYWYRQDPGQGLRLIYYSQIVNDFQKGDIAEGYSVSREKKESFPLTVTSAQKNPTAFYLCASSVRDRPTTGELFFGEGSRLTVL.

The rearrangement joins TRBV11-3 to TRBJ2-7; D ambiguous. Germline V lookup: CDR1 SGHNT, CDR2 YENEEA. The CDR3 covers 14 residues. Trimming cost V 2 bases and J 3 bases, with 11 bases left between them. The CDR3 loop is CASSLKHRYYEQYF. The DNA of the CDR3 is TGTGCCAGCAGCTTAAAACACCGTTACTACGAGCAGTACTTC. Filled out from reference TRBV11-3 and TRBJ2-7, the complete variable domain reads EAGVVQSPRYKIIEKKQPVAFWCNPISGHNTLYWYLQNLGQGPELLIRYENEEAVDDSQLPKDRFSAERLKGVDSTLKIQPAELGDSAVYLCASSLKHRYYEQYFGPGTRLTVT.

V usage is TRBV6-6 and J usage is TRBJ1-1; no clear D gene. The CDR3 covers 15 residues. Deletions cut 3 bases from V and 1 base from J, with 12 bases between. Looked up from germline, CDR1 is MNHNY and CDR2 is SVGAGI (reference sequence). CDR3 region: CASSYQARWNTEAFF. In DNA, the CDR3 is TGTGCCAGCAGTTATCAGGCCAGATGGAACACTGAAGCTTTCTTT.

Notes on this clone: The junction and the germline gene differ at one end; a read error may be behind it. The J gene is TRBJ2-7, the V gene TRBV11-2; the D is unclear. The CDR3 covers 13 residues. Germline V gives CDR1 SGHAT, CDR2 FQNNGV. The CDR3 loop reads CASSLDTAYEQYF. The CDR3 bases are TGTGCCAGCAGTTTAGACACGGCCTACGAGCAGTACTTC. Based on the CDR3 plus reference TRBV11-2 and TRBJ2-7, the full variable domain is EAGVAQSPRYKIIEKRQSVAFWCNPISGHATLYWYQQILGQGPKLLIQFQNNGVVDDSQLPKDRFSAERLKGVDSTLKIQPAKLEDSAVYLCASSLDTAYEQYFGPGTRLTVT.

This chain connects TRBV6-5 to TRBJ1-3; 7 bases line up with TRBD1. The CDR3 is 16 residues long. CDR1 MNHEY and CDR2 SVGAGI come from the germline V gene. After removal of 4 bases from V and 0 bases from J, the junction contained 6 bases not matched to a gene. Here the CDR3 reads CASSFRDRNSGNTIYF. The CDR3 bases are TGTGCCAGCAGTTTCCGGGACAGAAACTCTGGAAACACCATATATTTT.

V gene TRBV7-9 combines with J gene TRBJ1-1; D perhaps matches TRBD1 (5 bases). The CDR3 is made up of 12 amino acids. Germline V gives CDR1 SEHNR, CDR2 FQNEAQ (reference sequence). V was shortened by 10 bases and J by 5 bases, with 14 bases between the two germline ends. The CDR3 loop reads CAIDPGRTEAFF. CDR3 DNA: TGTGCCATCGACCCAGGGAGGACTGAAGCTTTCTTT.

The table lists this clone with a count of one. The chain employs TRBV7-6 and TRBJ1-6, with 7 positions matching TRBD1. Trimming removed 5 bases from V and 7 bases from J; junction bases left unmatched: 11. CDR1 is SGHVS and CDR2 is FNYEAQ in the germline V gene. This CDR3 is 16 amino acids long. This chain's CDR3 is CASSAKTGNGNSPLHF. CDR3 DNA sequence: TGTGCCAGCAGCGCCAAGACAGGGAACGGCAATTCACCCCTCCACTTT.

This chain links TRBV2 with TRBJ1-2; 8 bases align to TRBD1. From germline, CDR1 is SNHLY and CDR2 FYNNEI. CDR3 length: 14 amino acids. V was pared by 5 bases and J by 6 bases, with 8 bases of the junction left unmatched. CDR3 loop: CASSLDRVNNGYTF. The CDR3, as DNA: TGTGCCAGCAGTCTGGACAGGGTAAACAATGGCTACACCTTC.

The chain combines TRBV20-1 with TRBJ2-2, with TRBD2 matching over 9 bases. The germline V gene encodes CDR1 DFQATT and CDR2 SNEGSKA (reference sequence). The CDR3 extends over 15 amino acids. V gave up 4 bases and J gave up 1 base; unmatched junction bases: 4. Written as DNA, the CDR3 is TGCAGTGCTACTGATAGCGGGAGGAACACCGGGGAGCTGTTTTTT. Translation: CSATDSGRNTGELFF.